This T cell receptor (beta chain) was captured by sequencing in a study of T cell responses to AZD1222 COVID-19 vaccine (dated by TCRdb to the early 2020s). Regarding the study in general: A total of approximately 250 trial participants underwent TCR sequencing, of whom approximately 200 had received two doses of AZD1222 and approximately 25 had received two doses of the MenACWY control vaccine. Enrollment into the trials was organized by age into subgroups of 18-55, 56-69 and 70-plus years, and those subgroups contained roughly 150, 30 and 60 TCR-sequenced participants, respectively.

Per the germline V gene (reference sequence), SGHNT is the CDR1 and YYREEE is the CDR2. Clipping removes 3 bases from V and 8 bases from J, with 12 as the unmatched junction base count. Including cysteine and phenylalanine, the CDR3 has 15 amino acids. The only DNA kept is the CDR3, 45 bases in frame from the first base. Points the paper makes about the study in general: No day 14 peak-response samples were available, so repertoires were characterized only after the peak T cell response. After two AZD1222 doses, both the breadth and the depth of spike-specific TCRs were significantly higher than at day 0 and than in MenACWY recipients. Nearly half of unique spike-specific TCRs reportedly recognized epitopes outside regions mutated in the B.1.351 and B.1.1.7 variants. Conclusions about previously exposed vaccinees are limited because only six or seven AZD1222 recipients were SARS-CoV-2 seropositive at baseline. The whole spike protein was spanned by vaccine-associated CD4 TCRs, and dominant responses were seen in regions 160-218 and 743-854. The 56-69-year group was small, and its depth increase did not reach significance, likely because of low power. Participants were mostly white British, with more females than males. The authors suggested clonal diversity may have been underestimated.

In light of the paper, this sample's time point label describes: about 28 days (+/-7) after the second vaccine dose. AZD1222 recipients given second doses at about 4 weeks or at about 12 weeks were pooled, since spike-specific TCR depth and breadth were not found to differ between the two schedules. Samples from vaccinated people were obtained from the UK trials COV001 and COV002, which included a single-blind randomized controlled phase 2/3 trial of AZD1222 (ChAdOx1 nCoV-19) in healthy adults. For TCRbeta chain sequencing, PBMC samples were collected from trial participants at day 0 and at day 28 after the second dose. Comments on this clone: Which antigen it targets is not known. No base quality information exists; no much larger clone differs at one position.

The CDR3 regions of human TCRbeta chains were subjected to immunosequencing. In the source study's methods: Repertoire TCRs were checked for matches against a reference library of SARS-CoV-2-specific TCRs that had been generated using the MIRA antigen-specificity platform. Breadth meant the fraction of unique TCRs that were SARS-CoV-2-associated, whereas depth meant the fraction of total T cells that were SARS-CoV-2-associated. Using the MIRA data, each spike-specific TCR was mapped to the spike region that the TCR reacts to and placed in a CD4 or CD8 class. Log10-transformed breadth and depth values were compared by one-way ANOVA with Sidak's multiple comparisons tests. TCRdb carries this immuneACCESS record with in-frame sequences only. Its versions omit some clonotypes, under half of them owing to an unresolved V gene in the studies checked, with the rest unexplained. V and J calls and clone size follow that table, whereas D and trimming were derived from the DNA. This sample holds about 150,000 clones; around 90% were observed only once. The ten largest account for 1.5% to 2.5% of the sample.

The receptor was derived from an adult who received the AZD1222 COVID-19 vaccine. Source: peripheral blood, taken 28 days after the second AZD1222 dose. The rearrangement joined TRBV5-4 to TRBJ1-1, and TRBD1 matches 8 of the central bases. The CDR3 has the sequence CASSWGQALPGEAFF. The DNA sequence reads TGTGCCAGCAGCTGGGGACAGGCCCTCCCCGGCGAAGCTTTCTTT. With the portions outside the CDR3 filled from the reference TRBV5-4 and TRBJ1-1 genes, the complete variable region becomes ETGVTQSPTHLIKTRGQQVTLRCSSQSGHNTVSWYQQALGQGPQFIFQYYREEENGRGNFPPRFSGLQFPNYSSELNVNALELDDSALYLCASSWGQALPGEAFFGQGTRLTVV.